This paragraph covers one T cell receptor (beta chain) sequence. The antigen is undetermined. The germline gives CDR1 ENHRY, CDR2 SYGVKD. V was clipped by 1 base and J by 5 bases, with 6 bases between them. This CDR3 spans 13 amino acids. The beta constant-region primer was an equimolar mix of two oligonucleotides covering TRBC1 and TRBC2. Ligated cDNA was amplified by four rounds of PCR with nested alpha and beta constant-region primers and SP2. One entry per CDR3 protein, called by TCRdb with MiXCR from the UMI-ligation and nested PCR reads. Of about 90,000 distinct CDR3 sequences listed, around 11% are singletons. These data originate in a study of naive and memory T cell subsets. Findings and limits, study-wide: Especially in CD8 cells, naive repertoires contained a few larger clonotypes, possibly CD45RA-re-expressing memory cells.

This chain connects TRBV10-3 to TRBJ1-5; D remains ambiguous. This sequence was found in a human donor in good health. Sequenced: naive CD4+ T cells from blood. CDR3 bases: TGTGCCATCAGTGAGTGGCAGGATCAGCCCCAGCATTTT. It translates to CAISEWQDQPQHF.